This T cell receptor beta chain was identified in a study of blood T cell repertoires in COVID-19. Clones were sequenced by immunoSEQ multiplex PCR, and TCRdb holds only the in-frame ones, with some missing. The data contain about 41,000 clones, around 90% of them singletons. This clone appeared once. Sequenced input: peripheral blood. The receptor comes from a man aged 60 to 75 with acute or convalescent COVID-19.

The CDR3 coding sequence is TGTGCCAGTAGCCAGGGTATAAGGCAGCCCCAGCATTTT. Translating gives CASSQGIRQPQHF. The V gene is TRBV19, the J gene TRBJ1-5; possibly TRBD1 for D (5 bases). The CDR3 covers 13 residues. V was clipped by 6 bases and J by 7 bases, with 13 bases between them. CDR1 is LNHDA, CDR2 SQIVND, per germline (reference sequence). The full variable domain, rest sourced from reference TRBV19 and TRBJ1-5, is DGGITQSPKYLFRKEGQNVTLSCEQNLNHDAMYWYRQDPGQGLRLIYYSQIVNDFQKGDIAEGYSVSREKKESFPLTVTSAQKNPTAFYLCASSQGIRQPQHFGDGTRLSIL.